The sample holds many counts of the clone carrying this T cell receptor (beta chain). TCRdb re-analysed the RT-PCR reads in MiXCR, keeping a single row per CDR3 protein. The sample carries hundreds of thousands of distinct CDR3 sequences, approximately 15% recorded once. The CDR3 is 16 amino acids. The V end was cut by 1 base, the J end by 2 bases, with 14 bases between. Germline values: CDR1 DFQATT, CDR2 SNEGSKA (reference sequence). The TCR comes from a female donor in good health, serving as a healthy control. The V call is TRBV20-1, the J call TRBJ2-2; tentative D call: TRBD1 (7 bases). Sequenced input: memory CD4+ T cells from blood. The chain's CDR3 is CSARATGRTNTGELFF. The DNA for the CDR3 is TGCAGTGCTAGAGCGACAGGGAGGACAAACACCGGGGAGCTGTTTTTT.